This T cell receptor beta chain was sequenced during a study of shared clonotypes between healthy human individuals (dated by TCRdb to between 2020 and 2021). Describing the broader study: The cohort included a few men and two women between 18 and 49 years of age. For each donor, three plates each were used for CD4 naive and CD4 memory, two plates were used for CD8 naive, and one plate was used for CD8 memory. The study deeply sequenced blood TCR repertoires of five healthy adults to estimate repertoire size and the extent of clonotype sharing between individuals. Different laboratories and diverse techniques were used to prepare libraries and sequence TCR repertoires, to increase sequencing depth and limit assay-specific biases. Leukapheresis yielded between about 0.9 and 10 billion PBMCs per donor. Paper-wide results and their limitations: Compared with non-shared clonotypes, the clonotypes found in all four sorted-subset donors had higher generation probabilities. Only blood was sampled, and tissue TCR repertoires likely differ from those in blood. Based on pairwise subsampling, the degree of clonotype sharing among donors was expected to be affected by sequencing depth. The small number of donors limited the genetic and exposure-history diversity represented. Estimated clonotype richness was generally larger for naive than for memory subsets. Incomplete sequencing was indicated by rarefaction of sorted-subset datasets, despite the large sequencing depth. Across a few donors, approximately 5% of naive CD4, 3% to 3.5% of naive CD8, around 2.5% of memory CD4, and 0.4% to 0.45% of memory CD8 clonotypes were shared.

Using the deep immunoSEQ assay, TCR CDR3 regions were amplified from genomic DNA by multiplex PCR. Extracted genomic DNA from each cell subset was distributed evenly across all wells of several immunoSEQ 96-well plates, and each plate was treated as a replicate. For sorted subsets, roughly 0.2 ug genomic DNA, equal to about 30,000 T cell genomes, was loaded into each replicate PCR. Purified libraries were quantified with a Qubit 3.0 fluorometer, sized on a Bioanalyzer 2100, and re-quantified with the KAPA Library Quantification kit. A separate single-read 150-cycle Illumina NextSeq 550 flow cell was used to sequence each immunoSEQ 96-well plate. In the original analysis: The immunoSEQ output contained only junctional sequences without quality scores, so filtering could not match that applied to full-length reads. Sequences were annotated with PyIR, a Python wrapper for IgBLAST v1.9, using IMGT germline references to assign V/J genes and CDR3. Reads were removed for weak V/J assignments (E-value above 1e-6), missing CDR3, stop codons, out-of-frame junctions, or ambiguous translated residues. V3J clonotypes were defined as sequences sharing the same inferred V gene, J gene, and CDR3 amino acid sequence. Percentage overlap between repertoires was calculated by dividing the number of shared unique clonotypes by the size of the smaller repertoire. Repertoire richness was assessed with RTK rarefaction, the Chao1 estimator, and Recon v2.1 estimates of unobserved clonotypes. Generation probabilities for all TCRbeta clonotypes obtained by the gDNA method from several donors were computed using OLGA. In TCRdb, the immuneACCESS table is reduced to in-frame sequences with V and J assigned. These tables do not hold every clone; where another copy was compared, an unresolved V gene accounts for under half, and the others remain unexplained. Clone size and the V and J calls come from that table; the DNA yielded D and trimming. The table for this sample lists roughly 2.2 million clones; more than 80% of them were counted only once. Jointly, the top ten make up around 0.4% of the sample.

Including the terminal cysteine and phenylalanine, the CDR3 comprises 16 residues. The only DNA kept is the CDR3, 48 bases in frame from the first base. In the germline V gene (reference sequence), CDR1 corresponds to MNHNY and CDR2 to SVGAGI. V and J lose 5 bases and 3 bases, and a span of 20 bases separates them. Donors were healthy HIV-negative adults with no recently reported acute infections or vaccinations. All donors were Caucasian adults living in Nashville, Tennessee, USA. Magnetic negative selection was used to enrich CD4+ T cells, after which naive cells were positively selected on CD45RA and the negative fraction became the memory subset. Blood was collected by leukapheresis, and PBMCs were isolated by Ficoll-Histopaque density gradient centrifugation and then cryopreserved in liquid nitrogen vapor phase. Analytical flow cytometry was used to check the purity and quantity of each magnetically sorted T cell population. Each sorted fraction had its genomic DNA isolated and then quantified by UV absorbance on a Nanodrop 2000c.

A note on this clone: Its antigen specificity is not known. No qualities accompany the bases; no much larger clone lies one base away.

The clonotype originates from a man in his late teens or twenties in good health. Some clones in this sample may be carry-over from other donors' samples. The chain couples TRBV6-6 to TRBJ2-7, with the D gene not confidently named. Sequenced input: naive CD4+ T cells from PBMCs. This sample's cell subset or site label indicates: CD45RA+ positively selected. The nucleotide sequence is TGTGCCAGCAGTCTACCAAATGACGGAGCCTTCTACGAGCAGTACTTC. It translates as CASSLPNDGAFYEQYF.